This T cell receptor (beta chain) was sequenced in a study of blood T cell repertoires in COVID-19. Study summary: COVID-19 samples collected from the United States, Italy and Spain covered acute and convalescent phases. The analysed material was cDNA or gDNA that came from T cells, B-cell-depleted T cells, or PBMCs.

As handled by the study authors: Researchers report that nucleated cell counts were estimated from reference gene primer amplification. The table came from immunoSEQ multiplex PCR; TCRdb's copy has only in-frame clones and leaves some out. V and J calls and clone size are copied from that table; D and trimming were computed from the DNA. The data show fewer than 50,000 clones, approximately 90% seen once. This CDR3 region has 14 residues. Germline-derived CDR1 and CDR2 are SGHAT and FQNNGV. Trimming took off 0 bases at V and 4 bases at J, with 10 bases between the two ends. A Seattle source enrolled patients during active infection and followed them longitudinally.

The receptor was derived from a man aged 55-75 years with COVID-19, enrolled during active disease. Source material: peripheral blood. The gene calls are TRBV11-2 and TRBJ2-7; TRBD1 is a possible D gene (6 bases). CDR3 amino acids: CASSLEQGPYEQYF. In DNA form, the CDR3 reads TGTGCCAGCAGCTTAGAACAGGGTCCTTACGAGCAGTACTTC.